One sample yielded the 9 T cell receptor beta chains listed below, sequenced in a study of cytomegalovirus exposure and HLA in healthy donors (dated by TCRdb to 2015 to 2018). Libraries came from the immunoSEQ multiplex PCR assay. For the multiplex PCR, a mixture combining 60 forward primers for TCR Vbeta segments and 13 reverse primers for TCR Jbeta segments was used. TCRdb stores this immuneACCESS table with in-frame sequences only. Part of the clones is absent; in the studies checked, under half of the shortfall reflects unresolved V genes, and no reason is known for the rest. Present in this sample are under 200,000 clones, approximately 67% of which were seen just once. The leading ten clones occupy roughly 4.4% of the sample. The sequencing sample was made of PBMCs. These receptors came from a woman between 18 and 30 years old in good health and CMV-seropositive.

This clone was picked up a small number of times. The chain is built from TRBV10-3 and TRBJ2-7, with 7 bases fitting TRBD2. With V trimmed by 0 bases and J by 8 bases, 19 bases remained unmatched. Germline-derived CDR1 and CDR2 are ENHRY and SYGVKD. CDR3 length: 18 amino acids. The DNA of the CDR3 is TGTGCCATCAGTGAGTCGATCCGACGGACTGGACTAGTAACGAAGCAGTACTTC. The encoded protein is CAISESIRRTGLVTKQYF.

The CDR3 DNA reads TGTGCAAGTCGCTCCCACGCCTACACAGGGCGTCGCCAGCCCCAGCATTTT. It translates to CASRSHAYTGRRQPQHF. V usage is TRBV12-2 and J usage is TRBJ1-5; TRBD1, as called in the table, went unchecked against the DNA. TRBV12-2 is assigned pseudogene status. CDR3 size: 17 residues.

This clone has only a few counts. The genes are TRBV4-1 and TRBJ1-2; possible D gene TRBD1, 5 bases. V dropped 0 bases and J dropped 8 bases, with 13 bases sitting between them. CDR1 is MGHRA, CDR2 YSYEKL, per germline. The CDR3 is 14 amino acids. CDR3 amino acids: CASSQDRVSPGYTF. DNA for the CDR3: TGCGCCAGCAGCCAAGACAGGGTTTCGCCCGGCTACACCTTC.

The chain has TRBV4-1 and TRBJ2-7; TRBD1 might be the D (5 bases). CDR1 MGHRA and CDR2 YSYEKL come from the germline V gene. Trimming removed 4 bases from V and 5 bases from J, with 18 bases in between. CDR3 length equals 15 residues. As DNA, the CDR3 is TGCGCCAGCAGCCCTCAGGAAGGGGTCGGAAACGAGCAGTACTTC. Translating it yields CASSPQEGVGNEQYF.

The genes are TRBV7-9 and TRBJ2-1, with 8 bases fitting TRBD1. Germline V lookup: CDR1 SEHNR, CDR2 FQNEAQ (reference sequence). The CDR3 is made up of 16 amino acids. With 1 base clipped from V and 4 bases from J, the junction kept 6 bases outside the gene matches. CDR3 sequence: CASSLVGQEFYNEQFF. For the CDR3, the DNA is TGTGCCAGCAGCTTAGTGGGACAGGAGTTTTACAATGAGCAGTTCTTC. Looking up the rest from reference TRBV7-9 and TRBJ2-1 gives the full variable domain: DTGVSQNPRHKITKRGQNVTFRCDPISEHNRLYWYRQTLGQGPEFLTYFQNEAQLEKSRLLSDRFSAERPKGSFSTLEIQRTEQGDSAMYLCASSLVGQEFYNEQFFGPGTRLTVL.

The chain carries TRBV7-2 and TRBJ1-2; D is ambiguous. Germline CDR1 is SGHTA and CDR2 is FQGNSA. With 8 bases removed from V and 6 bases from J, the gap between germline ends came to 19 bases. CDR3 length equals 14 residues. The CDR3 region has the DNA TGTGCCAGCCTTAATTCCGGGAGGGCCGATGGCTACACCTTC. Translation: CASLNSGRADGYTF. The full variable domain, completed using reference TRBV7-2 and TRBJ1-2, is GAGVSQSPSNKVTEKGKDVELRCDPISGHTALYWYRQSLGQGLEFLIYFQGNSAPDKSGLPSDRFSAERTGGSVSTLTIQRTQQEDSAVYLCASLNSGRADGYTFGSGTRLTVV.

This chain's CDR3 is CSVEGAGGEQFF. For the CDR3, the DNA is TGCAGCGTTGAAGGAGCGGGGGGGGAGCAGTTCTTC. The J gene is TRBJ2-1, the V gene TRBV29-1, with TRBD2 identical over 10 bases. Germline V gene data show CDR1 as SQVTM and CDR2 as ANQGSEA. V lost 1 base to trimming and J lost 10 bases; unmatched junction nucleotides: 1. There are 12 residues in the CDR3.

Points on this clone: This CDR3 is also generated by other DNA sequences in the sample. The chain is built from TRBV5-6 and TRBJ1-2; D gene ambiguous. In germline, CDR1 is SGHDT, CDR2 YYEEEE. The CDR3 has 12 residues. V was trimmed by 0 bases and J by 7 bases, leaving 7 bases between them. The CDR3 protein is CASSLGSPGYTF. The CDR3 DNA sequence: TGTGCCAGCAGCTTGGGAAGCCCTGGCTACACCTTC.

The V and J genes are TRBV27 and TRBJ2-6; TRBD2 is a possible D gene (6 bases). Per germline, CDR1 MNHEY and CDR2 SMNVEV (reference sequence). The CDR3 contains 13 residues. Trimming left V 8 bases short and J 4 bases short, with 9 bases between. The CDR3 sequence is CASSRGGANVLTF. In DNA, the CDR3 is TGTGCCAGCTCCCGGGGGGGGGCCAACGTCCTGACTTTC.